These T cell receptor beta chains were read from a single sample in a study of PD-1 and CTLA-4 blockade in melanoma. This table comes from immunoSEQ multiplex PCR, and its TCRdb copy is limited to in-frame clones, with some not included. The table includes about 31,000 clones, around 93% detected once. Material: CD8+ T cells from peripheral blood, obtained from a patient given anti-PD-1 treatment. These receptors all come from a human donor with melanoma. Both conserved end residues are part of each CDR3. A D gene is named only where the DNA matches it firmly. Clone size is not always given. Where it is, it says once, few, many or a class for expanded clones.

size: .
J: TRBJ2-7
V: TRBV14
D: .
DNA: TGTGCCCTAGCCCCTCCCCCAGGGCTCTACGAGCAGTACTTC
CDR3: CALAPPPGLYEQYF

size: .
J: TRBJ2-7
V: TRBV27
D: .
DNA: TGTGCCAGCAGTTTATCGAACAGGAAAGACGAGCAGTACTTC
CDR3: CASSLSNRKDEQYF

size: .
J: TRBJ1-3
V: TRBV5-1
D: .
DNA: TGCGCCAGCAGTTCAAACAGTGACACCATATATTTT
CDR3: CASSSNSDTIYF

size: .
J: TRBJ2-3
V: TRBV3-1/TRBV3-2
D: .
DNA: TGTGCCAGCAGCTTATTTTTAGATACGCAGTATTTT
CDR3: CASSLFLDTQYF

size: .
J: TRBJ2-3
V: TRBV4-1
D: .
DNA: TGCGCCAGCAGCGGGGACCCCACGGATACGCAGTATTTT
CDR3: CASSGDPTDTQYF

size: .
J: TRBJ1-4
V: TRBV2
D: .
DNA: TGTGCCAGCAGTGCCTTGGGGGGTGCAACTAATGAAAAACTGTTTTTT
CDR3: CASSALGGATNEKLFF

size: .
J: TRBJ1-2
V: TRBV29-1
D: TRBD1
DNA: TGCAGCGTTGAAGAGACAGGGCTAAGCTACACCTTC
CDR3: CSVEETGLSYTF

size: .
J: TRBJ2-5
V: TRBV3-1/TRBV3-2
D: .
DNA: TGTGCCAGCAGCCAAGGAGGAAGTTCCCAAGAGACCCAGTACTTC
CDR3: CASSQGGSSQETQYF

size: .
J: TRBJ2-7
V: TRBV18
D: TRBD2
DNA: TGTGCCAGCTCACCAGCTAGCGGGGTGTACGAGCAGTACTTC
CDR3: CASSPASGVYEQYF

size: .
J: TRBJ2-2
V: TRBV2
D: .
DNA: TGTGCCAGCAGTGTGGGAAACACCGGGGAGCTGTTTTTT
CDR3: CASSVGNTGELFF

size: .
J: TRBJ2-7
V: TRBV10-2
D: TRBD2
DNA: TGCGCCAGCAGTGAGATGGGGGGGTCTACCTACGAGCAGTACTTC
CDR3: CASSEMGGSTYEQYF

size: .
J: TRBJ1-2
V: TRBV2
D: .
DNA: TGTGCCAGCAGTGAAGCGGGCTTTGGCCCAGGGGGCTACACCTTC
CDR3: CASSEAGFGPGGYTF

size: once
J: TRBJ2-2
V: TRBV15
D: .
DNA: TGTGCCACCAGCGACCTTGGGCGCGGGGAGCTGTTTTTT
CDR3: CATSDLGRGELFF

size: .
J: TRBJ2-7
V: TRBV30
D: TRBD2
DNA: TGTGCCTGGAGTGTGTCTAGCGGCTACGAGCAGTACTTC
CDR3: CAWSVSSGYEQYF

size: .
J: TRBJ1-1
V: TRBV27
D: .
DNA: TGTGCCAGCAAGGGGTGGGGCACAGGGCGAACTGAAGCTTTCTTT
CDR3: CASKGWGTGRTEAFF

size: .
J: TRBJ1-5
V: TRBV30
D: .
DNA: TGTGCCTGGAGTGTAGCGAGCAATCAGCCCCAGCATTTT
CDR3: CAWSVASNQPQHF

size: .
J: TRBJ2-7
V: TRBV27
D: .
DNA: TGTGCCAGCAGTTCCCTCGCGGAGCCTTTACCAACCTACGAGCAGTACTTC
CDR3: CASSSLAEPLPTYEQYF

size: .
J: TRBJ2-4
V: TRBV6-5
D: TRBD1
DNA: TGTGCCAGCACCCTAATTGACAGGGTGATCAACATTCAGTACTTC
CDR3: CASTLIDRVINIQYF

size: .
J: TRBJ2-1
V: TRBV28
D: TRBD2
DNA: TGTGCCAGCAGTTTATGGGTAGCGGGAGGGCCCTACAATGAGCAGTTCTTC
CDR3: CASSLWVAGGPYNEQFF

size: .
J: TRBJ2-3
V: TRBV9
D: .
DNA: TGTGCCAGCAGCGTAGGTGGAGGGGGCACAGATACGCAGTATTTT
CDR3: CASSVGGGGTDTQYF

size: few
J: TRBJ1-5
V: TRBV9
D: .
DNA: TGTGCCAGCAGCGTTGATGGTGGTTTAGCGCCCCAGCATTTT
CDR3: CASSVDGGLAPQHF

size: .
J: TRBJ1-1
V: TRBV4-1
D: .
DNA: TGCGCCAGCAGCCAAGATTGGCAGAACACTGAAGCTTTCTTT
CDR3: CASSQDWQNTEAFF

size: .
J: TRBJ1-1
V: TRBV5-1
D: TRBD1
DNA: TGCGCCAGCAGCCAGGGGGGCACTGAAGCTTTCTTT
CDR3: CASSQGGTEAFF

size: .
J: TRBJ2-7
V: TRBV2
D: TRBD1
DNA: TGTGCCAGCAGTGGGATGGGACAGGCCTTCTACGAGCAGTACTTC
CDR3: CASSGMGQAFYEQYF

size: .
J: TRBJ2-7
V: TRBV29-1
D: .
DNA: TGCAGCGTTGCGGCGGGGACGGGCTACGAGCAGTACTTC
CDR3: CSVAAGTGYEQYF

size: .
J: TRBJ2-2
V: TRBV27
D: TRBD2
DNA: TGTGCCAGCAGTTCCCCCCCACTAGCGGCCGGCCCCACCGGGGAGCTGTTTTTT
CDR3: CASSSPPLAAGPTGELFF

size: .
J: TRBJ2-5
V: TRBV2
D: .
DNA: TGTGCCAGCAGTGAAGAACCATTAGAGACCCAGTACTTC
CDR3: CASSEEPLETQYF

size: .
J: TRBJ2-7
V: TRBV6-1
D: .
DNA: TGTGCCAGCAGTGAGGTGGCACTGGGGGCCTACGAGCAGTACTTC
CDR3: CASSEVALGAYEQYF

size: once
J: TRBJ2-1
V: TRBV24-1
D: .
DNA: TGTGCCACCAGTGAAATACAGGGACCTTCCTACAATGAGCAGTTCTTC
CDR3: CATSEIQGPSYNEQFF

size: .
J: TRBJ2-3
V: TRBV29-1
D: TRBD2
DNA: TGCAGCGTTGAAAGAAACGAGCGGGAGTCATCAGATACGCAGTATTTT
CDR3: CSVERNERESSDTQYF

size: .
J: TRBJ1-1
V: TRBV12-5
D: .
DNA: TGTGCTAGTGGTTTCTCCGGGGGGAGGGACACTGAAGCTTTCTTT
CDR3: CASGFSGGRDTEAFF

size: .
J: TRBJ2-1
V: TRBV18
D: .
DNA: TGTGCCAGCTCATACACAGGATACTACAATGAGCAGTTCTTC
CDR3: CASSYTGYYNEQFF

size: .
J: TRBJ1-1
V: TRBV5-4
D: .
DNA: TGTGCCAGCAGTCAAGGGGGAATTGAAGCTTTCTTT
CDR3: CASSQGGIEAFF

size: once
J: TRBJ1-1
V: TRBV6-5
D: .
DNA: TGTGCCAGCAGCGCCGAGGGGTTCAAAGGCGCTGAAGCTTTCTTT
CDR3: CASSAEGFKGAEAFF

size: .
J: TRBJ2-1
V: TRBV27
D: .
DNA: TGTGCCAGCAGTTTCAGGAGCTCCTACAATGAGCAGTTCTTC
CDR3: CASSFRSSYNEQFF

size: .
J: TRBJ1-2
V: TRBV6-1
D: .
DNA: TGTGCCAGCAGTGAAATAGGGCAGCCAAGTAACTATGGCTACACCTTC
CDR3: CASSEIGQPSNYGYTF

size: .
J: TRBJ1-2
V: TRBV2
D: .
DNA: TGTGCCAGCAGTCCAGGGGACCCCGCCTATGGCTACACCTTC
CDR3: CASSPGDPAYGYTF

size: .
J: TRBJ2-1
V: TRBV4-1
D: TRBD1
DNA: TGCGCCAGCAGCCATCAAGGACAGGACGTCTACAATGAGCAGTTCTTC
CDR3: CASSHQGQDVYNEQFF

size: .
J: TRBJ2-3
V: TRBV24-1
D: TRBD2
DNA: TGTGCCACCAGTGATACCGGGGGGTGGGATACGCAGTATTTT
CDR3: CATSDTGGWDTQYF

size: .
J: TRBJ2-3
V: TRBV6-5
D: TRBD2
DNA: TGTGCCAGCAGCTTTCAACTAGCGGGAGTGCAGTATTTT
CDR3: CASSFQLAGVQYF

size: .
J: TRBJ2-1
V: TRBV9
D: TRBD2
DNA: TGTGCCAGCAGCGGAGCGGGAGCGTACAATGAGCAGTTCTTC
CDR3: CASSGAGAYNEQFF

size: .
J: TRBJ1-5
V: TRBV19
D: .
DNA: TGTGCCAGTAGTATTGGGGGATGGATTCAGCCCCAGCATTTT
CDR3: CASSIGGWIQPQHF

size: few
J: TRBJ2-7
V: TRBV3-1/TRBV3-2
D: TRBD2
DNA: TGTGCCAGCAGCCTTTCATCTAGCGGTCCCCGCTACGAGCAGTACTTC
CDR3: CASSLSSSGPRYEQYF

size: .
J: TRBJ1-1
V: TRBV19
D: .
DNA: TGTGCCAGTAGTCCTTCAGGGTCCACTGAAGCTTTCTTT
CDR3: CASSPSGSTEAFF

size: .
J: TRBJ2-1
V: TRBV19
D: .
DNA: TGTGCCAGTCGAAACCCGGGACACACCTTCAATGAGCAGTTCTTC
CDR3: CASRNPGHTFNEQFF

size: .
J: TRBJ2-5
V: TRBV7-8
D: .
DNA: TGTGCTAGTAACTCCGCGACTGAAAAAGAGACCCAGTACTTC
CDR3: CASNSATEKETQYF

size: .
J: TRBJ2-3
V: TRBV25-1
D: TRBD2
DNA: TGTGCCAGCAGTGAGGGACTAGCCTTCACAGATACGCAGTATTTT
CDR3: CASSEGLAFTDTQYF

size: once
J: TRBJ2-1
V: TRBV9
D: .
DNA: TGTGCCAGCAGCCTAACAGAAAGGGTAAATGAGCAGTTCTTC
CDR3: CASSLTERVNEQFF

size: .
J: TRBJ1-3
V: TRBV7-9
D: .
DNA: TGTGCCAGCAGCAGCTTCGACAGAAGCTCTGGAAACACCATATATTTT
CDR3: CASSSFDRSSGNTIYF

size: .
J: TRBJ1-2
V: TRBV14
D: .
DNA: TGTGCCAGCAGCGCGCTTCGGGACCTTGGCTATGGCTACACCTTC
CDR3: CASSALRDLGYGYTF

size: .
J: TRBJ1-2
V: TRBV7-9
D: TRBD1
DNA: TGTGCCAGCAGCTTGGGACAGGAGGGCTATGGCTACACCTTC
CDR3: CASSLGQEGYGYTF

size: .
J: TRBJ2-1
V: TRBV6-1
D: TRBD2
DNA: TGTGCCAGCAGTGAACTAGCGGGAGGGCCCAATGAGCAGTTCTTC
CDR3: CASSELAGGPNEQFF

size: .
J: TRBJ1-1
V: TRBV15
D: .
DNA: TGTGCCACCAGCAGTCGAGGGACGACAGACGCTTTCTTT
CDR3: CATSSRGTTDAFF

size: .
J: TRBJ2-5
V: TRBV11-3
D: .
DNA: TGTGCCAGCAGCTCCCCCGGAGAGACCCAGTACTTC
CDR3: CASSSPGETQYF

size: .
J: TRBJ2-7
V: TRBV9
D: TRBD2
DNA: TGTGCCAGCAGCGTAGGGGATAGCGGGAGCCACGAGCAGTACTTC
CDR3: CASSVGDSGSHEQYF

size: .
J: TRBJ1-5
V: TRBV27
D: .
DNA: TGTGCCAGCAGTTTGGTAGGGGGGAGTCAGCCCCAGCATTTT
CDR3: CASSLVGGSQPQHF